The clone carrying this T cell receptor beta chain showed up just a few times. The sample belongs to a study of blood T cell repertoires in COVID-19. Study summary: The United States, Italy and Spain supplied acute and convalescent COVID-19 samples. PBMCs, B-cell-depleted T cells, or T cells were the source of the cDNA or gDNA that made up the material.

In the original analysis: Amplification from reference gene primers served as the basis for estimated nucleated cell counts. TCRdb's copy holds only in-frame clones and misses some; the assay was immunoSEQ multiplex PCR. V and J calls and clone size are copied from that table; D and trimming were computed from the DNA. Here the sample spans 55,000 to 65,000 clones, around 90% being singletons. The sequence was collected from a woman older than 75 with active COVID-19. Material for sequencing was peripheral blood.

This chain's CDR3 is CASSEGGDYGYTF. The CDR3 DNA follows: TGTGCCAGCAGTGAAGGGGGGGACTATGGCTACACCTTC. This chain connects TRBV6-1 to TRBJ1-2, with D perhaps TRBD1 (5 bases). V was shortened by 1 base and J by 3 bases, with 6 bases between the two germline ends. Germline CDR1 reads MNHNS; CDR2 reads SASEGT. The CDR3 has 13 residues.